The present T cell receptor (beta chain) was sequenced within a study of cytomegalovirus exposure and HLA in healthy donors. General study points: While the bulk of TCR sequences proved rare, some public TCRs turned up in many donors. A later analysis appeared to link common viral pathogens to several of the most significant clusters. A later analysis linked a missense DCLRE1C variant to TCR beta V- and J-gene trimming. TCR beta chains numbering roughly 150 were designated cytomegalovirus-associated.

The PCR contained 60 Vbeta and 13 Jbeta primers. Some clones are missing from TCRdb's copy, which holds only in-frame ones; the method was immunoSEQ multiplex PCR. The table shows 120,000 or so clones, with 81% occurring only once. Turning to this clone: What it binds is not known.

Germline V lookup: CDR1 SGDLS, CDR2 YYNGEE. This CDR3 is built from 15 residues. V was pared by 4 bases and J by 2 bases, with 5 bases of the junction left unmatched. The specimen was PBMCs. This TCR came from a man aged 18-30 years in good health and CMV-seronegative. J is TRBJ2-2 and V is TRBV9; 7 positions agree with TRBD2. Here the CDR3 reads CASSRGGVNTGELFF. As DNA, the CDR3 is TGTGCCAGCAGCCGTGGGGGGGTTAACACCGGGGAGCTGTTTTTT.